The T cell receptor beta chain described here comes from a study of shared clonotypes between healthy human individuals (dated by TCRdb to about 2020). With respect to the entire study: The cohort comprised two women and a few men aged 18 to 49 years. For each donor, CD4 naive and CD4 memory were each given three plates, CD8 naive was given two plates, and CD8 memory was given one plate. Blood TCR repertoires of a handful of healthy adults were deeply sequenced to estimate repertoire size and the extent of clonotype sharing between individuals. Libraries were prepared and TCR repertoires were sequenced by different laboratories using diverse techniques, in order to increase sequencing depth and limit assay-specific biases. Between about 0.94 and 10 billion PBMCs per donor were obtained by leukapheresis.

Sequences SGHRS (CDR1) and YFSETQ (CDR2) are obtained from the germline V gene. V gives up 4 bases and J gives up 5 bases, and the segment between their germline ends measures 18 bases. The CDR3 measures 15 amino acids from cysteine to phenylalanine. The entry retains the CDR3 DNA only, 45 bases that are in frame from base 1. What the authors observed across the whole study: Sampling was restricted to blood, and TCR repertoires in tissues likely differ from the TCR repertoires found in blood. Sharing across several donors was observed for 5% to 6.5% of naive CD4, 3% to 3.5% of naive CD8, 2% to 2.5% of memory CD4, and 0.4% of memory CD8 clonotypes. Naive subsets generally had larger estimated clonotype richness than memory subsets did. The small number of donors limited the genetic and exposure-history diversity represented. Compared with non-shared clonotypes, clonotypes shared by all four sorted-subset donors had higher generation probabilities. Even with the large sequencing depth, rarefaction of the sorted-subset datasets indicated that sequencing was incomplete. Based on pairwise subsampling, the degree of clonotype sharing among donors was expected to be affected by sequencing depth.

Using the deep immunoSEQ assay, multiplex PCR amplified TCR CDR3 regions from genomic DNA. Extracted genomic DNA from each cell subset was spread evenly across all wells of several immunoSEQ 96-well plates, with each plate serving as a replicate. For sorted subsets, each replicate PCR was loaded with around 200 ng genomic DNA, equivalent to about 33,000 T cell genomes. Purified libraries were quantified with a Qubit 3.0 fluorometer, sized on a Bioanalyzer 2100, and re-quantified with the KAPA Library Quantification kit. Every immunoSEQ 96-well plate was sequenced on a dedicated single-read 150-cycle Illumina NextSeq 550 flow cell. Under the source paper's analysis protocol: Because the immunoSEQ output held only junctional sequences and lacked quality scores, the filtering could not match the filtering applied to full-length reads. To assign V/J genes and CDR3, sequences were annotated against IMGT germline references using PyIR, a Python wrapper for IgBLAST v1.9. Reads were removed for weak V/J assignments (E-value above 1e-6), missing CDR3, stop codons, out-of-frame junctions, or ambiguous translated residues. A V3J clonotype was defined by an identical inferred V gene, J gene, and CDR3 amino acid sequence. The percentage overlap between two repertoires was calculated by dividing the number of shared unique clonotypes by the size of the smaller repertoire. Three approaches were used to assess repertoire richness: RTK rarefaction, the Chao1 estimator, and Recon v2.1 estimates of unobserved clonotypes. OLGA was used to compute generation probabilities for all TCRbeta clonotypes that the gDNA method yielded from a handful of donors. TCRdb took this table from immuneACCESS and kept in-frame rearrangements with V and J called. Such tables lack part of the clones; where checked against another copy, unresolved V genes explain under half of the gap, and the rest is unexplained. D and trimming were read from the DNA, whereas the V and J calls and clone size are those reported in that table. The sample profile shows approximately 1.5 million clones; 95% to 99% of them were found once. The ten largest clones add up to 0.4% to 0.45% of the sample.

The donors were healthy, HIV-negative adults who had no recently reported acute infections or vaccinations. Every donor was a Caucasian adult residing in Nashville, Tennessee, USA. CD4+ T cells were enriched by magnetic negative selection; naive cells were then positively selected on CD45RA, and the negative fraction formed the memory subset. Blood was obtained by leukapheresis, after which PBMCs were separated by Ficoll-Histopaque density gradient centrifugation and cryopreserved in liquid nitrogen vapor phase. Purity and quantity of every magnetically sorted T cell population were checked by analytical flow cytometry. From each sorted fraction, genomic DNA was isolated and quantified by UV absorbance on a Nanodrop 2000c. This clone was picked up one time. Which antigen it targets is not known. No qualities accompany the bases; no much larger clone lies one base away.

The origin of this receptor is a man aged 25 to 40 in good health. Recombination joined TRBV5-1 with TRBJ2-5; possibly the D gene is TRBD2, per 6 matching bases. Sequencing was done on a sample of naive CD4+ T cells sorted from blood. The sample's cell subset or site label, decoded: CD45RA+ positively selected. The sequence in DNA is TGCGCCAGCAGCGGCCGGGACCCGGCGGGGGAGACCCAGTACTTC. Translation gives CASSGRDPAGETQYF.